Included here is one TCR beta chain sequence, with context. Its antigen is not identified. The CDR3 has 11 amino acids. V lost 6 bases to trimming and J lost 12 bases, with 12 bases between them. Looked up from germline, CDR1 is MNHEY and CDR2 is SMNVEV (reference sequence). This sample stems from a study of shared clonotypes between healthy human individuals. General study results and limits: Sampling covered blood only; tissue repertoires likely differ.

Each cell subset's genomic DNA was divided evenly among several immunoSEQ plates. Template for every sorted-subset replicate PCR totaled about 0.2 ug DNA, roughly 30,000 T cell genomes. TCRdb's table, derived via immunoSEQ multiplex PCR, lists solely in-frame clones and lacks some. This table has roughly 1,600,000 clones, about 98.5% appearing once. The chain joins TRBV27 to TRBJ2-1, with a weak D call TRBD2 (6 bases). The sequenced sample was naive CD4+ T cells sorted from blood. Subset of the sample: CD45RA+ positively selected. The sequence came from a man aged 30 to 39 in good health. Written as DNA, the CDR3 is TGTGCCAGCAGGCGGGACGCCCTGCAGTTCTTC. Protein sequence: CASRRDALQFF.